The T cell receptor (beta chain) described here comes from a study of T cells after posttransplantation cyclophosphamide. The count of this clone is one. J gave up 6 bases and V 2 bases, and 3 bases lay outside the gene matches. CDR1 is SGDLS, CDR2 YYNGEE, per germline. The CDR3 covers 15 residues. The assay was immunoSEQ multiplex PCR, and TCRdb's table has in-frame clones only and misses some. The sample shows tens of thousands of clones, about 82% of them seen only once. This sequence originates from a man aged 25 to 40 with a blood cancer, CMV-positive, and with a related stem cell donor. The sequenced sample was PBMCs. This rearrangement joins TRBV9 to TRBJ2-5; 14 nucleotides align to TRBD2. The CDR3: CASSVGTSGSQTQYF. The CDR3, as DNA: TGTGCCAGCAGCGTTGGGACTAGCGGGAGCCAGACCCAGTACTTC.